This section outlines one TCR beta chain sequence together with its context. This specimen comes from a study of blood T cell repertoires in COVID-19. Study overall: Acute and convalescent COVID-19 specimens originated in the United States, Italy and Spain. Sample material is recorded as cDNA or gDNA derived from T cells, B-cell-depleted T cells, or PBMCs.

CDR3 size: 15 residues. Germline V lookup: CDR1 SNHLY, CDR2 FYNNEI. V lost 3 bases and J lost 4; bases outside the gene matches: 6. Study processing details: It was from reference gene primer amplification that nucleated cell counts were estimated. The data were produced by immunoSEQ multiplex PCR, yet TCRdb's version contains in-frame clones alone and is incomplete. V and J calls and clone size are copied from that table; D and trimming were computed from the DNA. The table lists 140,000 or so clones, 88% of them singletons. The sequencing sample was made of peripheral blood. V is TRBV2 and J is TRBJ1-2; 9 bases match TRBD1. This clonotype was obtained from a man aged 60 to 69 with active or convalescent COVID-19. The DNA for the CDR3 is TGTGCCAGCAGTGACCTGGGGACAGGGAGCTATGGCTACACCTTC. As protein: CASSDLGTGSYGYTF.